This T cell receptor (beta chain) was captured in a study of blood T cell repertoires in COVID-19. Background on the study: The United States, Italy and Spain were the sources of the acute and convalescent COVID-19 samples. T cells, B-cell-depleted T cells, or PBMCs supplied cDNA or gDNA.

Per the study methods: Reference gene primer amplification yielded estimated nucleated cell counts. Sequenced by immunoSEQ multiplex PCR; TCRdb stores in-frame clones only, minus some. The D gene and trimming were derived from the DNA, and the V and J assignments and clone size from that table. The repertoire holds roughly 200,000 clones, with roughly 90% as singletons. Sequencing was carried out using peripheral blood. The sequence was collected from a man younger than 35 with active or convalescent COVID-19.

The CDR3 DNA reads as TGTGCTAGTGCCCCGACGACACCCCTGGATGGAAACACCATATATTTT. Its translation: CASAPTTPLDGNTIYF. The chain couples TRBV12-5 to TRBJ1-3; D gene unclear. V was trimmed by 7 bases and J by 3 bases, leaving 19 bases between them. CDR1 is LGHNT, CDR2 FRNRAP, per germline. CDR3 length: 16 residues.